This T cell receptor beta chain was sequenced in a study of blood T cells in healthy people across ages. The CDR3 runs 14 residues. The junction had 11 bases not matched to a gene; V was cut back by 7 bases and J by 6 bases. Germline lookup yields CDR1 LNHNV and CDR2 YYDKDF (reference sequence). With a J-beta primer mix and a sample-barcoded 5' primer, a second PCR ran about 7 to 12 cycles. Each cDNA was tagged by a template-switch adaptor containing 12 random nucleotides. TCRdb analysed the 5' RACE reads with MiXCR anew, one entry per CDR3 protein. The sample carries fewer than 2,000,000 distinct CDR3 sequences, about 35% recorded once. This clonotype was observed a handful of times.

Sequencing was performed on blood. The clonotype was recovered from a woman in her twenties or thirties in good health. This chain joins TRBV15 and TRBJ1-1, with 7 bases fitting TRBD1. For the CDR3, the DNA is TGTGCCACCAACAACTTCGGGACAGTGGCTGAAGCTTTCTTT. Amino acids: CATNNFGTVAEAFF.